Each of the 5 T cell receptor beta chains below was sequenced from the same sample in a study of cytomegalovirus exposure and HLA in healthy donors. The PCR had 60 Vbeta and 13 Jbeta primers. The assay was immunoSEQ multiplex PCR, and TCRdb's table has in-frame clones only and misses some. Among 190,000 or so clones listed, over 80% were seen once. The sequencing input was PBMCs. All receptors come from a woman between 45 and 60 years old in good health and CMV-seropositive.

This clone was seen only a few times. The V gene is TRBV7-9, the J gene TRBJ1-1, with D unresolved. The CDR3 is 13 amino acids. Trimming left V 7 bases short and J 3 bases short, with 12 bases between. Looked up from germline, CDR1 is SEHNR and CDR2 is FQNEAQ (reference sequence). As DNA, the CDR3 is TGTGCCAGCACCGTTTTACGGGACACTGAAGCTTTCTTT. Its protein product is CASTVLRDTEAFF.

For the CDR3, the DNA is TGTGCCAGTAGACCCCGAGGATCGAACACCGGGGAGCTGTTTTTT. Protein sequence: CASRPRGSNTGELFF. The chain has TRBV19 and TRBJ2-2; D call uncertain. Trimming left V 6 bases short and J 0 bases short, with 11 bases between. The CDR3 length is 15 residues. Germline V gene data show CDR1 as LNHDA and CDR2 as SQIVND (reference sequence).

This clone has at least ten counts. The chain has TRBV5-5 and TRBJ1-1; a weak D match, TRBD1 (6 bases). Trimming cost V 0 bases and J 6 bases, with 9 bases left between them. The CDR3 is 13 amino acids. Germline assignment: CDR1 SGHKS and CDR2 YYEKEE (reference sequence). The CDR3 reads CASSLAGTPEAFF. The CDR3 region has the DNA TGTGCCAGCAGCTTGGCCGGGACACCTGAAGCTTTCTTT. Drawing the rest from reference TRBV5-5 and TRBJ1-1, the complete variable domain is DAGVTQSPTHLIKTRGQQVTLRCSPISGHKSVSWYQQVLGQGPQFIFQYYEKEERGRGNFPDRFSARQFPNYSSELNVNALLLGDSALYLCASSLAGTPEAFFGQGTRLTVV.

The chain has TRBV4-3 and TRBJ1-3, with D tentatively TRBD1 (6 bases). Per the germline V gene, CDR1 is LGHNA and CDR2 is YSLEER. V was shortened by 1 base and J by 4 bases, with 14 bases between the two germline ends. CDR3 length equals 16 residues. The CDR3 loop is CASSQGTGTLGNTIYF. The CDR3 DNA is TGCGCCAGCAGCCAAGGAACAGGGACCTTAGGAAACACCATATATTTT.

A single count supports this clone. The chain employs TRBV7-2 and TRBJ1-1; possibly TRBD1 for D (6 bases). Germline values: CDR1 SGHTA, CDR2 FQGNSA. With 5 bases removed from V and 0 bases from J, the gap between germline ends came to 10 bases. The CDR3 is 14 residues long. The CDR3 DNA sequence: TGTGCCAGCAGCAAAAGGACAGTGAACACTGAAGCTTTCTTT. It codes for CASSKRTVNTEAFF.